In its sample, the clone carrying this TCR beta chain was seen a few times. No conserved phenylalanine or tryptophan is present at the end of the CDR3, so a read error is the likely explanation. At least 3 on the Clinical Activity Score was recorded for ophthalmopathy patients, who also had NOSPECS grade at least 4 and duration under 3 months. Each 10 ml fresh peripheral blood draw supplied the PBMCs. Germline assignment: CDR1 SEHNR and CDR2 FQNEAQ (reference sequence). CDR3 length equals 14 residues. Trimming shortened V by 4 bases and J by 6 bases, and 16 bases separated the two germline ends. The sample comes from a study of T cells in Graves' hyperthyroidism and ophthalmopathy. The source material, RNA transcripts, was used to amplify TCR beta CDR3 regions. TCR CDR3 regions were first amplified by RT-PCR with HTBI primers. Using its own MiXCR run on the multiplex PCR reads, TCRdb lists one record per CDR3 protein. The table records roughly 530,000 distinct CDR3 sequences, 15% to 20% of them present only once.

Sequences were obtained from blood. This sequence originates from a woman younger than 30 with Graves' ophthalmopathy. The gene calls are TRBV7-9 and TRBJ2-7; D remains unclear. CDR3 loop: CASSSTGLPGEQYL. The CDR3 bases are TGTGCCAGCAGCTCCACGGGCCTTCCGGGCGAGCAGTACCTC.